One sample yielded the 9 T cell receptor beta chains listed below, sequenced in a study of blood T cell repertoires in COVID-19. Data came from immunoSEQ multiplex PCR; TCRdb stores just in-frame clones and leaves some out. The table shows approximately 150,000 clones, with 79% occurring only once. The specimen was peripheral blood. The receptors were gathered from a woman in her fifties or sixties with COVID-19, enrolled during active disease.

CDR3 coding DNA: TGTGCCAGCAGCGCGACTAGCACCGGGGAGCTGTTTTTT. The encoded protein is CASSATSTGELFF. This sequence joins TRBV7-2 and TRBJ2-2; possibly TRBD2 for D (6 bases). Germline CDR1 is SGHTA and CDR2 is FQGNSA. The V end was cut by 5 bases, the J end by 4 bases, with 8 bases between. CDR3 length: 13 residues.

The chain links TRBV5-4 to TRBJ2-7; 9 bases are a match to TRBD2. This CDR3 contains 18 residues. Losses at the gene ends were 4 bases for V and 5 bases for J; bases not matched to a gene: 19. The germline V gene has CDR1 SGHNT and CDR2 YYREEE (reference sequence). CDR3 sequence: CASSTNNVLAGTLHEQYF. The CDR3 DNA is TGTGCCAGCAGCACTAATAACGTCCTAGCGGGAACCCTCCACGAGCAGTACTTC.

V usage is TRBV13 and J usage is TRBJ1-1, with a tentative D call TRBD1 (6 bases). The CDR3 sequence is 20 residues long. Trimming pared 5 bases from V and 0 bases from J, leaving 28 bases between. Germline V lookup: CDR1 PRHDT, CDR2 FYEKMQ (reference sequence). CDR3 loop: CASSRFSRLQGRDMNTEAFF. The CDR3 region has the DNA TGTGCCAGCAGCCGTTTTTCCCGCTTACAGGGACGGGATATGAACACTGAAGCTTTCTTT.

The rearrangement joins TRBV20-1 to TRBJ1-6; TRBD1 is a possible D gene (5 bases). Trimming stripped 3 bases from V and 0 bases from J, with 12 bases between. CDR1 and CDR2 (germline): DFQATT, SNEGSKA (reference sequence). This CDR3 is built from 16 residues. Here the CDR3 reads CSASKGLSSYNSPLHF. CDR3 nucleotide sequence: TGCAGTGCTAGTAAGGGGTTGAGCTCCTATAATTCACCCCTCCACTTT.

The rearrangement joins TRBV5-1 to TRBJ2-1; D is unresolved. V was pared by 6 bases and J by 4 bases, with 5 bases between. CDR1 and CDR2 from the germline V gene are SGHRS and YFSETQ. This CDR3 spans 11 amino acids. CDR3 loop: CASNEYNEQFF. DNA for the CDR3: TGCGCCAGCAACGAGTACAATGAGCAGTTCTTC.

The V and J genes are TRBV10-3 and TRBJ2-2; tentative D call: TRBD2 (6 bases). Trimming took 2 bases from V and 4 from J, leaving 14 bases between them. Per the germline V gene, CDR1 is ENHRY and CDR2 is SYGVKD. The CDR3 extends over 16 amino acids. This chain's CDR3 is CAISEKAGQSTGELFF. DNA of the CDR3: TGTGCCATCAGTGAGAAAGCGGGCCAGTCCACCGGGGAGCTGTTTTTT.

The CDR3 is CASRARLNTEAFF. The CDR3, as DNA: TGTGCCAGTAGGGCGCGGTTAAACACTGAAGCTTTCTTT. V usage is TRBV19 and J usage is TRBJ1-1; D remains unclear. The CDR3 sequence is 13 residues long. Per the germline V gene, CDR1 is LNHDA and CDR2 is SQIVND (reference sequence). Trimming removed 6 bases at V and 2 bases at J, with 10 bases between.

The chain combines TRBV3-1 (or the pseudogene TRBV3-2) with TRBJ1-3; maybe TRBD1 (5 bases). Trimming stripped 10 bases from V and 2 bases from J, with 12 bases between. Germline V gene lookup returns CDR1 LGHDT and CDR2 YNNKEL (reference sequence). The CDR3 length is 13 residues. The CDR3, as DNA: TGTGCCACTTCATTGACAGCTGGAAACACCATATATTTT. It yields the protein CATSLTAGNTIYF.

This clone was seen just once. The chain uses TRBV10-2 and TRBJ2-5; unclear D gene. The CDR3 consists of 13 residues. Per the germline V gene, CDR1 is WSHSY and CDR2 is SAAADI. V was shortened by 6 bases and J by 7 bases, with 15 bases between the two germline ends. CDR3 sequence reads: CASSLYIPGTQYF. For the CDR3, the DNA is TGCGCCAGCAGCTTATACATACCGGGGACCCAGTACTTC.